These 13 T cell receptor beta chains share one sample of origin, sequenced in a study of technical replicates of blood from a handful of donors. Method: immunoSEQ multiplex PCR; TCRdb's copy keeps in-frame clones and lacks some. The table includes tens of thousands of clones, approximately 96% detected once. The sample consisted of T cells isolated from PBMCs. These receptors were taken from a human donor in good health.

The rearrangement uses TRBV11-2 and TRBJ1-1; 9 bases align to TRBD1. CDR3 length: 13 residues. Germline lookup yields CDR1 SGHAT and CDR2 FQNNGV. J was trimmed by 10 bases and V by 3 bases; bases with no gene match: 6. The CDR3 DNA reads TGTGCCAGCAGCTTCAGGACAGGGGCTGCAGCTTTCTTT. This codes for CASSFRTGAAAFF.

This chain joins TRBV7-2 and TRBJ2-1; 8 bases align to TRBD1. V lost 5 bases, J lost 7 bases, and 7 bases stayed unmatched. Germline V gene lookup returns CDR1 SGHTA and CDR2 FQGNSA. This CDR3 is built from 14 residues. The DNA for the CDR3 is TGTGCCAGCAGCACACGGGACAGGTTAAATGAGCAGTTCTTC. This sequence encodes CASSTRDRLNEQFF.

V gene TRBV9 combines with J gene TRBJ1-2, with D possibly matching TRBD1 (5 bases). CDR1 is SGDLS, CDR2 YYNGEE, per germline. The CDR3 contains 13 residues. The V and J ends lost 0 bases and 5 bases respectively, with 8 bases between them. Written as DNA, the CDR3 is TGTGCCAGCAGCGTAGGGGGCGATTATGGCTACACCTTC. It codes for CASSVGGDYGYTF.

The chain joins TRBV5-1 to TRBJ1-2, with 8 nucleotides matching TRBD1. CDR3 length equals 14 residues. The trim removed 0 bases at V and 7 bases at J, leaving 5 bases unmatched. In germline, CDR1 is SGHRS, CDR2 YFSETQ. The CDR3 region is CASSLGRGQGGYTF. The DNA for the CDR3 is TGCGCCAGCAGCTTGGGCAGAGGACAGGGTGGCTACACCTTC.

The rearrangement uses TRBV5-1 and TRBJ1-3; 8 nucleotides agree with TRBD1. V lost 2 bases and J lost 0; bases outside the gene matches: 4. This CDR3 region has 16 residues. CDR1 and CDR2 (germline): SGHRS, YFSETQ. CDR3 nucleotide sequence: TGCGCCAGCAGCTTCCGGGACAGGAGCTCTGGAAACACCATATATTTT. Residues: CASSFRDRSSGNTIYF.

This chain uses TRBV13 with TRBJ2-1; D might be TRBD1 (5 bases). This CDR3 has 14 residues. Trimming took 0 bases from V and 9 from J, leaving 12 bases between them. The germline V gene encodes CDR1 PRHDT and CDR2 FYEKMQ (reference sequence). This chain's CDR3 is CASSLGKSGREQFF. The CDR3 bases are TGTGCCAGCAGCTTAGGCAAATCAGGGCGTGAGCAGTTCTTC. The whole variable domain, filled in from reference TRBV13 and TRBJ2-1, reads AAGVIQSPRHLIKEKRETATLKCYPIPRHDTVYWYQQGPGQDPQFLISFYEKMQSDKGSIPDRFSAQQFSDYHSELNMSSLELGDSALYFCASSLGKSGREQFFGPGTRLTVL.

The chain uses TRBV29-1 and TRBJ2-1, with unresolved D. Germline V CDR1 and CDR2: SQVTM, ANQGSEA. The ends were cut back, 1 base at V and 6 bases at J, with 4 bases in the middle. The CDR3 length is 11 residues. The CDR3 region has the DNA TGCAGCGTTGAAGTCGTCAATGAGCAGTTCTTC. Its protein is CSVEVVNEQFF.

The V and J genes are TRBV12-5 and TRBJ2-3; possibly TRBD2 for D (5 bases). Germline V gene lookup returns CDR1 LGHNT and CDR2 FRNRAP. CDR3 length: 15 amino acids. V gave up 6 bases and J gave up 2 bases, with 15 bases separating them. The CDR3 is CASGGLSGITDTQYF. CDR3 DNA sequence: TGTGCTAGTGGAGGGCTGTCGGGGATCACAGATACGCAGTATTTT.

The rearrangement uses TRBV11-2 and TRBJ2-1; 10 positions match TRBD2. Germline CDR1 SGHAT, CDR2 FQNNGV. There are 15 residues in the CDR3. Unmatched junction bases numbered 6, after V lost 1 base and J lost 9 bases. This chain's CDR3 is CASSLVLAGVLEQFF. The CDR3 nucleotides read TGTGCCAGCAGCTTAGTTCTAGCGGGAGTACTTGAGCAGTTCTTC.

This chain uses TRBV7-8 with TRBJ1-2; TRBD1 is a possible D gene (6 bases). The CDR3 runs to 13 residues. CDR1 is SGHVS and CDR2 is FQNEAQ in the germline V gene. The ends were cut back, 5 bases at V and 6 bases at J, with 13 bases in the middle. The chain's CDR3 is CASSLPTGDGYTF. DNA of the CDR3: TGTGCCAGCAGCCTACCGACAGGCGATGGCTACACCTTC.

The chain has TRBV27 and TRBJ2-1, with a possible D match to TRBD2 (6 bases). The CDR3 sequence is 13 residues long. V shed 8 bases and J shed 2 bases, with 10 bases lying between them. Per germline, CDR1 MNHEY and CDR2 SMNVEV (reference sequence). The CDR3 nucleotides are TGTGCCAGCCAGGGACTGGCCTACAATGAGCAGTTCTTC. Encoded protein: CASQGLAYNEQFF.

The chain recombines TRBV4-2 with TRBJ2-7, with 8 bases aligning to TRBD2. From germline, CDR1 is LGHNA and CDR2 YNFKEQ. The CDR3 loop spans 15 amino acids. The trim removed 0 bases at V and 5 bases at J, leaving 6 bases unmatched. CDR3 DNA: TGTGCCAGCAGCCAAGATAACGGAGCGGGAGACGAGCAGTACTTC. Its protein product is CASSQDNGAGDEQYF.

The chain employs TRBV6-1 and TRBJ1-2, with 7 bases matching TRBD1. Per the germline V gene, CDR1 is MNHNS and CDR2 is SASEGT. The J segment lost 8 bases and the V segment lost 3 bases, leaving 6 bases of the junction unmatched. This CDR3 is 13 amino acids long. The CDR3 DNA sequence: TGTGCCAGCAGTGACGACAGGGTAAAAGGCTACACCTTC. Protein product: CASSDDRVKGYTF.